One sample yielded the 5 T cell receptor beta chains listed below, sequenced in a study of shared clonotypes between healthy human individuals. Sequencing was performed with immunoSEQ multiplex PCR; in TCRdb, only in-frame clones are kept and a portion is missing. This sample carries about 2.2 million clones, about 93% of them seen once, and the ten largest clones take about 1.6%. Positively selected for CCR7, the CD45RO-negative cells used as naive CD8 cells excluded terminally differentiated effector memory CD45RA+ cells. The sequenced material came from naive CD8+ T cells from PBMCs. These receptors were collected from a man between 18 and 35 years old in good health. Some clones in this sample may be carry-over from other donors' samples.

V usage is TRBV29-1 and J usage is TRBJ2-7; 10 nucleotides agree with TRBD2. The CDR3 is 14 residues long. Germline values: CDR1 SQVTM, CDR2 ANQGSEA. The V gene end was trimmed by 5 bases and the J gene end by 4 bases; junction bases not matched to a gene: 8. The chain's CDR3 is CSVLGLAGVYEQYF. The CDR3 bases are TGCAGCGTTTTGGGGCTAGCGGGAGTTTACGAGCAGTACTTC.

V and J are TRBV28 and TRBJ1-1, with D hard to call. Trimming took off 3 bases at V and 6 bases at J, with 17 bases between the two ends. This CDR3 comprises 15 residues. Germline V lookup: CDR1 MDHEN, CDR2 SYDVKM. The CDR3 loop is CASSFSQNFLPEAFF. CDR3 DNA sequence: TGTGCCAGCAGTTTTTCACAAAATTTTCTTCCTGAAGCTTTCTTT.

The rearrangement joins TRBV28 to TRBJ1-6; D gene uncertain. CDR1 and CDR2 from the germline V gene are MDHEN and SYDVKM. With 6 bases removed from V and 2 bases from J, the gap between germline ends came to 5 bases. The CDR3 is 13 amino acids. CDR3 region: CASRPTYNSPLHF. Here the CDR3 DNA reads TGTGCCAGCAGGCCAACCTATAATTCACCCCTCCACTTT.

The chain couples TRBV27 to TRBJ2-1, with 7 bases aligning to TRBD2. The CDR3 extends over 14 amino acids. Trimming removed 5 bases from V and 2 bases from J; junction bases left unmatched: 3. CDR1 is MNHEY, CDR2 SMNVEV, per germline (reference sequence). The chain's CDR3 is CASSQTSAYNEQFF. The CDR3, as DNA: TGTGCCAGCAGTCAAACTAGCGCCTACAATGAGCAGTTCTTC.

This chain uses TRBV2 with TRBJ2-7; TRBD1 might be the D (6 bases). V was pared by 4 bases and J by 7 bases, with 20 bases between. CDR1 SNHLY and CDR2 FYNNEI come from the germline V gene. This CDR3 is 15 amino acids long. CDR3 bases: TGTGCCAGCAGTGTCGGGGTAGTGGGGGCAGGGGAGCAGTACTTC. Amino acid sequence: CASSVGVVGAGEQYF.